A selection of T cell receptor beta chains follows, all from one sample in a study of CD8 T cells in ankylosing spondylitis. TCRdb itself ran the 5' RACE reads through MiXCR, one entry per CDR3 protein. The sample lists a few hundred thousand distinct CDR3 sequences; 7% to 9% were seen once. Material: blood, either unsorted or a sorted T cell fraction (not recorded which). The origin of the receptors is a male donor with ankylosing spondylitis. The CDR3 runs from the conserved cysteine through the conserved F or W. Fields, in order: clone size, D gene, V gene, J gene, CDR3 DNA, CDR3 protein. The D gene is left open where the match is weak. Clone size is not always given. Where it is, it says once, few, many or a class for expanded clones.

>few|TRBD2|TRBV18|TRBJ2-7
TGTGCCAGCTCACCCGGGCTAGCGGGAGGATTCGAGCAGTACTTC
CASSPGLAGGFEQYF
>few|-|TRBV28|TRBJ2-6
TGTGCCAGCAGTTCCTGGAACTCTGGGGCCAACGTCCTGACTTTC
CASSSWNSGANVLTF
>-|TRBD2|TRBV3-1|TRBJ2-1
TGTGCCAGCAGCCTCCACCCCGGGACTAGGGGGTTTGATGAGCAGTTCTTC
CASSLHPGTRGFDEQFF
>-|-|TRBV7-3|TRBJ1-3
TGTGCCAGCAGCTTAACGGGCAGGGACGGAAACACCATATATTTT
CASSLTGRDGNTIYF
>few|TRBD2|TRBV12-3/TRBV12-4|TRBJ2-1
TGTGCCAGCAGTTTAGGGGCGGGAGGGATTAATGAGCAGTTCTTC
CASSLGAGGINEQFF
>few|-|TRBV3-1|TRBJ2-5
TGTGCCAGCAGCCAGTACCCGGCGGAAGAGACCCAGTACTTC
CASSQYPAEETQYF
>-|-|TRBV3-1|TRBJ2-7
TGTGCCAGCAGCCATAGGACTGGAAGCGACGAGCAGTACTTC
CASSHRTGSDEQYF
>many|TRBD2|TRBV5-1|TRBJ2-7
TGCGCCAGCAGCTTACTAGCGGGAGGTTCCTACGAGCAGTACTTC
CASSLLAGGSYEQYF
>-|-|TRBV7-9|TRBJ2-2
TGTGCCAGCAATGCCAGGGTGAACACCGGGGAGCTGTTTTTT
CASNARVNTGELFF
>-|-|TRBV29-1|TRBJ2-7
TGCAGCGTTGAGGGGGGAGGCCACGAGCAGTACTTC
CSVEGGGHEQYF
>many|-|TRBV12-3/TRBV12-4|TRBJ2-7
TGTGCCAGCAGCCGCAGCTTATTGGGCGAGCAGTACTTC
CASSRSLLGEQYF
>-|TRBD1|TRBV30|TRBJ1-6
TGTGCCTGGACAGCCGGGACAGGCGCTTCACCCCTCCACTTT
CAWTAGTGASPLHF
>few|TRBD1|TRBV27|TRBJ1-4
TGTGCCAGCAGGCCATGGGGGGACAGTGAAAAACTGTTTTTT
CASRPWGDSEKLFF
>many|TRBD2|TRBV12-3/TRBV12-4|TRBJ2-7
TGTGCCAGCAGTCCTAGTTTGACTAGCGGGAGCTACGAGCAGTACTTC
CASSPSLTSGSYEQYF
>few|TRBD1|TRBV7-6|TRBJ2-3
TGTGCCAGCAGCCCCTCCGCGGACAGGGGTAGCACAGATACGCAGTATTTT
CASSPSADRGSTDTQYF
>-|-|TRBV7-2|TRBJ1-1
TGTGCCAGCAAACCAGGGTGGATCACTGAAGCTTTCTTT
CASKPGWITEAFF
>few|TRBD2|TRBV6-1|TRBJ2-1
TGTGCCAGCAGTCGGGGACTAGCGGGAACCCGAAGCTACAATGAGCAGTTCTTC
CASSRGLAGTRSYNEQFF
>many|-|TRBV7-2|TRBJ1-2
TGTGCCAGCAGCCGGACAGTCTCGGACTATGGCTACACCTTC
CASSRTVSDYGYTF
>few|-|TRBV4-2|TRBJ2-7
TGTGCCAGCAGCCAAGGAGGGAGTGGGAGAAGAGGCGAGCAGTACTTC
CASSQGGSGRRGEQYF
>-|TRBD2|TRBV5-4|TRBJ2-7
TGTGCCAGCAGCCCTCACGCTAGCGGGAGGAATTTATACGAGCAGTACTTC
CASSPHASGRNLYEQYF
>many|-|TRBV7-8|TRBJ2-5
TGTGCCAGCAGCTTTCGCAGCAGGGAGACCCAGTACTTC
CASSFRSRETQYF
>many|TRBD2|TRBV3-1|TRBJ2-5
TGTGCCAGCAGCCAAGCGCTAGCGGTGTACCAAGAGACCCAGTACTTC
CASSQALAVYQETQYF
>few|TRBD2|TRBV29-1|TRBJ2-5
TGCAGCGTTGATCTCTGGGGGGGAAAAGAGACCCAGTACTTC
CSVDLWGGKETQYF
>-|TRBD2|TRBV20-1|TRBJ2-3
TGCAGTGCTAGAGATATGCTAGCGGGAGGACCTAGCACAGATACGCAGTATTTT
CSARDMLAGGPSTDTQYF
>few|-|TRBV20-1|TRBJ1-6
TGCAGTGCTAGAGATGGACGGATTAATTCACCCCTCCACTTT
CSARDGRINSPLHF
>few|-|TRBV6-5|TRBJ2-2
TGTGCCAGCAGTTCCCCCCGGAGTCAGGGGTTGAACACCGGGGAGCTGTTTTTT
CASSSPRSQGLNTGELFF
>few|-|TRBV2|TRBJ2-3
TGTGCCAGCAGTACCGGACGCACAGACACAGATACGCAGTATTTT
CASSTGRTDTDTQYF
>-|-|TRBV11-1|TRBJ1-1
TGTGCCAGCAGCACTACAGCAGGGTTCCCCGCTGAAGCTTTCTTT
CASSTTAGFPAEAFF
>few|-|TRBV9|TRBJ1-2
TGTGCCAGCAGCCCCCTAGGGACGGGCTACACCTTC
CASSPLGTGYTF
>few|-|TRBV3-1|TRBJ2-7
TGTGCCAGCGCCCCTTACGGGAGTGTCTACGAGCAGTACTTC
CASAPYGSVYEQYF
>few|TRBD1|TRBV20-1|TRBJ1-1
TGCAGTGCTAGAGGGGACAGGGGGTTGGGGGCTTTCTTT
CSARGDRGLGAFF
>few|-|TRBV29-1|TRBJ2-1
TGCAGCGTCGAAACTAGAAGCTCCTACAATGAGCAGTTCTTC
CSVETRSSYNEQFF
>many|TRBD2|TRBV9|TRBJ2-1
TGTGCCAGCAGCGTAGGCGGGAGTGAGCAGTTCTTC
CASSVGGSEQFF
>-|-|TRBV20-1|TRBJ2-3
TGCAGTGCTCCCGTGGAGGGAGCAGATACGCAGTATTTT
CSAPVEGADTQYF
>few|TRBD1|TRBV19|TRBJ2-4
TGTGCCAGTAGGGACAGGGCCAAAAACATTCAGTACTTC
CASRDRAKNIQYF
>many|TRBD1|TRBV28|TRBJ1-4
TGTGCCAGCAGAGGGACAGGGGGCGGTGAAAAACTGTTTTTT
CASRGTGGGEKLFF
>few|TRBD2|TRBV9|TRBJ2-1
TGTGCCAGCAGCGGGAGCTCGGGAGGACCTCGGGAAAAGCAGTTCTTC
CASSGSSGGPREKQFF
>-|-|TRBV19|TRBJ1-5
TGTGCCAGTAGTACCTCGTCGCCCGGGCCCAATCAGCCCCAGCATTTT
CASSTSSPGPNQPQHF
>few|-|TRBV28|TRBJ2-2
TGTGCCAGCACCCCGGGACCGAGGAACACCGGGGAGCTGTTTTTT
CASTPGPRNTGELFF
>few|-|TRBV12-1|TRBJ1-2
TGTGCCAGCAAACCCCTGGACAGGGAAGATGGCTACACCTTC
CASKPLDREDGYTF
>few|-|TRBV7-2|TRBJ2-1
TGTGCCAGCAGCTTAGTCAGGGGCTCCTACAATGAGCAGTTCTTC
CASSLVRGSYNEQFF
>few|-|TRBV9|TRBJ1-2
TGTGCCAGCAGCGCTCCCGACAAGGAGACTCGCTACACCTTC
CASSAPDKETRYTF
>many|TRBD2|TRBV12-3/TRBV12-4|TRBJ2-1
TGTGCCAGCACCCCCATGGCGGGAGTGAATGAGCAGTTCTTC
CASTPMAGVNEQFF
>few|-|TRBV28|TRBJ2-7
TGTGCCAGCAGTATGCCCTCCTACGAGCAGTACTTC
CASSMPSYEQYF
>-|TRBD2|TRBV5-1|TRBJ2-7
TGCGCCAGCAGCGCATGGACTAGCGGCTACGAGCAGTACTTC
CASSAWTSGYEQYF
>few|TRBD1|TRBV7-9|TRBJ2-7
TGTGCCAGCAGCGTCCGACAGGGGCCTTACGAGCAGTACTTC
CASSVRQGPYEQYF
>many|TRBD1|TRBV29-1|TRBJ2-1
TGCAGCGTGAGCGGACAGGGGGCGTTGCTCAATGAGCAGTTCTTC
CSVSGQGALLNEQFF
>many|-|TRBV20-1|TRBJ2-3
TGCAGTGCCCCCGGGGCGGTAGACACAGATACGCAGTATTTT
CSAPGAVDTDTQYF
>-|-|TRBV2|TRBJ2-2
TGTGCCAGCAGTTACGAGGGCTCGGCCGGGGAGCTGTTTTTT
CASSYEGSAGELFF
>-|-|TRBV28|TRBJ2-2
TGTGCCAGCAGTTTATTTCTGGGCCCCAACACCGGGGAGCTGTTTTTT
CASSLFLGPNTGELFF
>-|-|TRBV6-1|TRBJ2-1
TGTGCCAGCAGTGTCCTTAGGAATGAGCAGTTCTTC
CASSVLRNEQFF
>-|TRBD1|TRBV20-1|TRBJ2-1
TGCAGTGCCGGAGGACAGGGCATCTCCTACAATGAGCAGTTCTTC
CSAGGQGISYNEQFF
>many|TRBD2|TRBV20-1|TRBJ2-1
TGCAGTGCTAGGCGACTAGCGGGAGGTCCCAATGAGCAGTTCTTC
CSARRLAGGPNEQFF
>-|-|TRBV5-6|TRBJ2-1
TGTGCCAGCAGCTGGAACATTAATGAGCAGATCTTC
CASSWNINEQIF
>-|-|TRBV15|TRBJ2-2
TGTGCCACCAGCAGAGAGTATAGTGGGGCCGCGCGAGAGCTGTTTTTT
CATSREYSGAARELFF